This passage covers 24 T cell receptor beta chains from one sample sequenced in a study of shared clonotypes between healthy human individuals. Assay used: immunoSEQ multiplex PCR; TCRdb lists only in-frame clones, some missing. This sample has about 1 million clones, with roughly 75% found just once. Material for sequencing was memory CD4+ T cells sorted from blood. Subset indicated: CD45RA-negative fraction. The receptors shown here come from a man between 18 and 29 years old in good health.

This clone has more than one count but fewer than ten. This chain joins TRBV6-5 and TRBJ1-1; 8 bases fit TRBD1. V lost 6 bases, J lost 9 bases, and 3 bases stayed unmatched. The CDR3 sequence is 11 residues long. Germline CDR1 is MNHEY and CDR2 is SVGAGI. CDR3 amino acids: CASSRQGKAFF. CDR3 nucleotide sequence: TGTGCCAGCAGCAGACAGGGGAAAGCTTTCTTT.

This clone was seen a handful of times. V and J are TRBV2 and TRBJ2-5, with TRBD2 matching 13 bases. The last part of the DNA fits TRBJ2-7 better; the J call may be wrong. CDR1 and CDR2 (germline): SNHLY, FYNNEI. CDR3 length: 14 amino acids. CDR3 sequence reads: CASSGTSGSYEQYF. The CDR3 DNA reads TGTGCCAGCAGTGGGACTAGCGGGAGCTACGAGCAGTACTTC.

Note on this clone: The identical CDR3 is also encoded by other nucleotide sequences in the sample. The gene calls are TRBV4-2 and TRBJ1-1; D is perhaps TRBD1 (5 bases). Trimming removed 4 bases at V and 3 bases at J, with 9 bases between. The CDR3 length is 13 residues. Per germline, CDR1 LGHNA and CDR2 YNFKEQ. The DNA of the CDR3 is TGTGCCAGCAGCCGCGGGGGGGACACTGAAGCTTTCTTT. As protein: CASSRGGDTEAFF.

This clone turned up a few times. The chain has TRBV7-2 and TRBJ2-1; possible D gene TRBD2, 6 bases. Germline V lookup: CDR1 SGHTA, CDR2 FQGNSA. V was trimmed by 0 bases and J by 8 bases, leaving 11 bases between them. The CDR3 runs to 14 residues. CDR3 sequence (DNA): TGTGCCAGCAGCTTAGCGCGGGGTAGGGATGAGCAGTTCTTC. Translation gives CASSLARGRDEQFF.

This clone was seen a handful of times. The chain is built from TRBV6-5 and TRBJ1-2, with a weak D call TRBD1 (5 bases). This CDR3 is built from 13 residues. V gave up 5 bases and J gave up 4 bases, with 11 bases separating them. Germline V gene data show CDR1 as MNHEY and CDR2 as SVGAGI. The CDR3 bases are TGTGCCAGCAGTAAGGGACGGACCTATGGCTACACCTTC. Translating it yields CASSKGRTYGYTF.

The rearrangement joins TRBV7-9 to TRBJ2-3, with 8 bases that match TRBD1. Germline trimming cut 5 bases from V and 2 bases from J; bases unmatched to any gene: 12. The CDR3 loop spans 17 amino acids. Germline assignment: CDR1 SEHNR and CDR2 FQNEAQ (reference sequence). CDR3 residues: CASSHRGQGTTTDTQYF. DNA for the CDR3: TGTGCCAGCAGCCATCGTGGACAGGGCACGACCACAGATACGCAGTATTTT. The variable domain in full, with the rest retrieved from reference TRBV7-9 and TRBJ2-3, is DTGVSQNPRHKITKRGQNVTFRCDPISEHNRLYWYRQTLGQGPEFLTYFQNEAQLEKSRLLSDRFSAERPKGSFSTLEIQRTEQGDSAMYLCASSHRGQGTTTDTQYFGPGTRLTVL.

As for this clone: At the DNA level, this CDR3 is encoded by other sequences in the same sample as well. V gene TRBV7-2 combines with J gene TRBJ1-4, with TRBD1 matching over 8 bases. Trimming cost V 4 bases and J 7 bases; bases outside gene matches: 5. CDR3 length: 14 residues. Germline-derived CDR1 and CDR2 are SGHTA and FQGNSA. DNA for the CDR3: TGTGCCAGCAGCTCCGGACAGGGTGGTGAAAAACTGTTTTTT. This gives the protein CASSSGQGGEKLFF.

The chain carries TRBV5-1 and TRBJ2-1, with 7 bases fitting TRBD2. Germline V lookup: CDR1 SGHRS, CDR2 YFSETQ. Unmatched junction bases numbered 13, after V lost 0 bases and J lost 7 bases. The length of the CDR3 is 17 residues. The CDR3 sequence: CASSLDGAGDFGNEQFF. In nucleotides, the CDR3 is TGCGCCAGCAGCTTGGATGGGGCGGGGGATTTTGGGAATGAGCAGTTCTTC.

The chain recombines TRBV7-2 with TRBJ2-7, with 10 bases lining up with TRBD2. Germline CDR1 reads SGHTA; CDR2 reads FQGNSA. V shed 5 bases and J 5 bases; nucleotides not matched to a gene: 9. There are 15 residues in the CDR3. CDR3 protein: CASSRRLAGVNEQYF. CDR3 in DNA: TGTGCCAGCAGCCGGAGGCTAGCGGGAGTCAACGAGCAGTACTTC.

The gene calls are TRBV7-6 and TRBJ2-6; D remains unclear. Germline V gives CDR1 SGHVS, CDR2 FNYEAQ. V was trimmed by 2 bases and J by 0 bases, leaving 23 bases between them. This CDR3 has 21 amino acids. The CDR3 nucleotides are TGTGCCAGCAGCTTACCGCCTAAAATGACCGGCGCCAGCTCTGGGGCCAACGTCCTGACTTTC. Amino acid sequence: CASSLPPKMTGASSGANVLTF.

This chain connects TRBV5-4 to TRBJ2-5; D not resolved. The J call may be mistaken, given a closer DNA end match to TRBJ2-7. This CDR3 spans 15 amino acids. Germline V gene data show CDR1 as SGHNT and CDR2 as YYREEE (reference sequence). CDR3 nucleotide sequence: TGTGCCAGCAGCTTGGCCGGTGCCTCCTCCTACGAGCAGTACTTC. Translation: CASSLAGASSYEQYF.

V usage is TRBV13 and J usage is TRBJ1-1; the match to TRBD1 covers 7 bases. Germline V lookup: CDR1 PRHDT, CDR2 FYEKMQ (reference sequence). The junction had 3 bases not matched to a gene; V was cut back by 1 base and J by 1 base. The CDR3 runs to 15 residues. The CDR3 protein is CASSLEDRENTEAFF. Written as DNA, the CDR3 is TGTGCCAGCAGCTTAGAAGACAGGGAGAACACTGAAGCTTTCTTT.

V gene TRBV4-1 combines with J gene TRBJ1-2; no firm D call. Looked up from germline, CDR1 is MGHRA and CDR2 is YSYEKL. The CDR3 loop spans 16 amino acids. V shed 2 bases and J shed 4 bases, with 17 bases lying between them. In DNA, the CDR3 is TGCGCCAGCAGCCAAACCGCAGGAGGGAGGGTCTATGGCTACACCTTC. The encoded protein is CASSQTAGGRVYGYTF.

The CDR3 DNA follows: TGTGCCAGCTCACCACCGTTGGGCTCTGGGGCCAACGTCCTGACTTTC. This sequence encodes CASSPPLGSGANVLTF. The chain combines TRBV18 with TRBJ2-6; D ambiguous. The CDR3 spans 16 residues. Trimming removed 0 bases at V and 0 bases at J, with 6 bases between. Germline V gives CDR1 KGHSH, CDR2 LQKENI.

The V and J genes are TRBV5-1 and TRBJ2-1, with 7 bases lining up with TRBD1. The CDR3 contains 14 residues. Germline V gene data show CDR1 as SGHRS and CDR2 as YFSETQ. V lost 4 bases and J lost 10; bases outside the gene matches: 11. The CDR3 nucleotides are TGCGCCAGCAGCCTGACAGGGCAAGAGGGCGAGCAGTTCTTC. Its translation: CASSLTGQEGEQFF.

The chain recombines TRBV18 with TRBJ1-4, with D possibly matching TRBD1 (6 bases). The CDR3 runs to 15 residues. Germline loops: CDR1 KGHSH, CDR2 LQKENI. Trimming left V 3 bases short and J 5 bases short, with 13 bases between. This CDR3 is CASSPLQGLNEKLFF. CDR3 DNA: TGTGCCAGCTCACCCCTACAGGGTCTAAATGAAAAACTGTTTTTT.

The V call is TRBV28, the J call TRBJ1-2; TRBD1 agrees at 11 bases. The germline V gene has CDR1 MDHEN and CDR2 SYDVKM. With V trimmed by 7 bases and J by 4 bases, 11 bases remained unmatched. The CDR3 consists of 16 residues. The CDR3: CASTPSGTGGSYGYTF. CDR3 in DNA: TGTGCCAGCACCCCGTCCGGGACAGGGGGTTCCTATGGCTACACCTTC.

The J gene is TRBJ2-5, the V gene TRBV18; TRBD2 is a possible D gene (5 bases). The ends were cut back, 1 base at V and 5 bases at J, with 8 bases in the middle. The CDR3 is 13 residues long. Germline lookup yields CDR1 KGHSH and CDR2 LQKENI. Here the CDR3 DNA reads TGTGCCAGCTCACCACAGACGGGGGAGACCCAGTACTTC. Its translation is CASSPQTGETQYF.

This chain links TRBV11-2 with TRBJ2-5; D gene ambiguous. Germline CDR1 is SGHAT and CDR2 is FQNNGV. Trimming pared 3 bases from V and 4 bases from J, leaving 6 bases between. The CDR3 sequence is 12 residues long. CDR3 protein: CASSFSRETQYF. The CDR3 DNA is TGTGCCAGCAGCTTCTCTCGAGAGACCCAGTACTTC.

The genes are TRBV18 and TRBJ2-5; weak D call: TRBD2 (6 bases). Deletions cut 3 bases from V and 4 bases from J, with 12 bases between. The CDR3 runs to 14 residues. Looked up from germline, CDR1 is KGHSH and CDR2 is LQKENI. The CDR3 protein is CASSPGTAPETQYF. The CDR3 nucleotides are TGTGCCAGCTCACCGGGGACTGCTCCAGAGACCCAGTACTTC.

The chain employs TRBV6-1 and TRBJ2-7; possible D gene TRBD2, 6 bases. This CDR3 is 13 amino acids long. Germline V gene sequence: CDR1 MNHNS, CDR2 SASEGT. V was shortened by 6 bases and J by 2 bases, with 11 bases between the two germline ends. The CDR3 DNA sequence: TGTGCCAGCAGGGCGGGGCCCACCTACGAGCAGTACTTC. Translation gives CASRAGPTYEQYF.

The gene calls are TRBV19 and TRBJ1-1; no clear D gene. This CDR3 comprises 12 residues. Trimming left V 3 bases short and J 9 bases short, with 11 bases between. Germline-derived CDR1 and CDR2 are LNHDA and SQIVND (reference sequence). CDR3 sequence reads: CASSIPGRQAFF. As DNA, the CDR3 is TGTGCCAGTAGTATCCCAGGCCGGCAAGCTTTCTTT.

The chain joins TRBV28 to TRBJ2-1; 10 nucleotides agree with TRBD1. CDR1 and CDR2 from the germline V gene are MDHEN and SYDVKM. The CDR3 is made up of 17 amino acids. V lost 1 base and J lost 4; bases outside the gene matches: 7. CDR3 coding DNA: TGTGCCAGCAGTTTATTACGACAGGGGGCGGGTTACAATGAGCAGTTCTTC. Translation gives CASSLLRQGAGYNEQFF.

The V and J genes are TRBV20-1 and TRBJ1-2; D gene unclear. This CDR3 has 11 residues. Germline CDR1 and CDR2: DFQATT and SNEGSKA (reference sequence). Trimming took 4 bases from V and 1 from J, leaving 4 bases between them. CDR3 loop: CSAKRNYGYTF. CDR3 sequence (DNA): TGCAGTGCTAAGCGTAACTATGGCTACACCTTC.